The T cell receptor beta chain under discussion was sequenced for a study of shared clonotypes between healthy human individuals. Study overall: Researchers drew samples from a couple of women and a few men aged 18 to 49.

With regard to this clone: Its cognate antigen is unknown.

Study findings and constraints: Genetic and exposure-history diversity was limited by the small donor number.

Losses at the gene ends were 5 bases for V and 2 bases for J; bases not matched to a gene: 10. The CDR3 runs to 18 residues. CDR1 SGHTA and CDR2 FQGNSA come from the germline V gene. The authors ran the assay at deep level. Sequencing was performed with immunoSEQ multiplex PCR; in TCRdb, only in-frame clones are kept and a portion is missing. Seen here are fewer than 2.5 million clones, more than 85% observed once, and the top ten hold roughly 0.36%. The rearrangement joins TRBV7-2 to TRBJ2-2; TRBD2 matches at 11 bases. Sequencing was carried out using naive CD4+ T cells from PBMCs. Subset denoted: CD45RA+ positively selected. The clonotype was recovered from a man aged 18 to 29 in good health. Some clones in this sample may be carry-over from other donors' samples. The CDR3 nucleotides read TGTGCCAGCAGCAGTTACGGTAGCGGGAGGGGAAACACCGGGGAGCTGTTTTTT. It specifies CASSSYGSGRGNTGELFF.